This section outlines one T cell receptor (beta chain) sequence together with its context. Its antigen target is currently unknown. It has no much larger one-base neighbor in the sample; base qualities were not kept. The CDR3 contains 17 residues, cysteine and phenylalanine counted. Kept here is only the CDR3 DNA, which spans 51 bases and is read in frame from base 1. Trimming takes 4 bases off V and 2 bases off J; junction bases not matched to a gene: 5. CDR1 and CDR2, looked up from the germline V gene, are MNHNS and SASEGT. This entry belongs to a study of T cell changes during pregnancy in multiple sclerosis (dated by TCRdb to the late 2010s). Turning to the overall study: The study examined how the T cell repertoire changed over the course of pregnancy in women with multiple sclerosis.

The library was generated by the immunoSEQ multiplex PCR assay. In its TCRdb copy, this immuneACCESS table keeps in-frame sequences only and misses some clones. Where compared with another copy, unresolved V genes explain less than half of these, and the others have no known cause. The sample contains 90,000 to 95,000 clones, around 92% of them found a single time. 2% to 2.5% of the sample is held by the ten biggest clonotypes. The material sequenced was peripheral blood, taken in the third trimester of pregnancy. Rearrangement joined TRBV6-1 to TRBJ2-1, and 13 bases in between align with TRBD2. This receptor was obtained from a female donor with multiple sclerosis, enrolled in a pregnancy study. The CDR3 region reads CASSVRTSGSTYNEQFF. The DNA sequence is TGTGCCAGCAGTGTACGGACTAGCGGGAGTACCTACAATGAGCAGTTCTTC.